This is a list of T cell receptor beta chains from one sample in a study of a mutant IDH1 vaccine in newly diagnosed glioma. Data came from immunoSEQ multiplex PCR; TCRdb stores just in-frame clones and leaves some out. The sample records about 45,000 clones, approximately 92% being singletons. These receptors have no known antigen. Source: PBMCs, taken from a glioma patient whose treatment included an IDH1 peptide vaccine. The receptors were sampled from a middle-aged man with glioma. Both conserved end residues are part of each CDR3. D genes are given only for firm matches. Only part of the rows carry a size: once, few, many, or a class if the clone is expanded.

TRBV11-2,TRBJ2-5,.,TRBD1,CASSLGQGGGETQYF,TGTGCCAGCAGCCTAGGACAGGGGGGCGGAGAGACCCAGTACTTC
TRBV15,TRBJ2-3,once,TRBD2,CATSRDAAGGTDTQYF,TGTGCCACCAGCAGAGATGCGGCGGGGGGCACAGATACGCAGTATTTT
TRBV9,TRBJ2-1,.,.,CASSVAGSADQTGNNEQFF,TGTGCCAGCAGCGTAGCGGGTAGCGCCGACCAAACGGGGAACAATGAGCAGTTCTTC
TRBV7-8,TRBJ1-5,few,TRBD1,CASSIATGAMEPQHF,TGTGCCAGCAGCATTGCTACAGGGGCCATGGAGCCCCAGCATTTT
TRBV7-9,TRBJ2-7,few,TRBD2,CASSYRLAGVYEQYF,TGTGCCAGCAGCTACCGACTAGCGGGAGTTTACGAGCAGTACTTC
TRBV7-3,TRBJ2-5,.,TRBD1,CASRAGQASQETQYF,TGTGCCAGCAGGGCGGGACAGGCCTCCCAAGAGACCCAGTACTTC
TRBV18,TRBJ2-3,.,TRBD1,CASSPRTGGEDTQYF,TGTGCCAGCTCACCCAGGACAGGGGGTGAGGATACGCAGTATTTT
TRBV4-1,TRBJ2-2,.,.,CASSPQGAAGFTGELFF,TGCGCCAGCAGCCCCCAGGGGGCAGCGGGATTCACCGGGGAGCTGTTTTTT
TRBV6-1,TRBJ1-3,.,.,CASSESGAGNTIYF,TGTGCCAGCAGTGAGTCGGGGGCTGGAAACACCATATATTTT
TRBV5-8,TRBJ1-1,.,.,CASSLGPGRMNTEAFF,TGTGCCAGCAGCTTGGGGCCCGGAAGGATGAACACTGAAGCTTTCTTT
TRBV5-1,TRBJ2-5,.,.,CASSQDQETQYF,TGCGCCAGCAGCCAGGACCAAGAGACCCAGTACTTC
TRBV7-8,TRBJ1-6,.,TRBD1,CASSLVGSVQGRKSPLHF,TGTGCCAGCAGCTTAGTAGGTTCGGTACAGGGGAGGAAATCACCCCTCCACTTT
TRBV6-5,TRBJ2-3,.,TRBD2,CASSPSGGTDTQYF,TGTGCCAGCAGCCCCAGCGGGGGAACAGATACGCAGTATTTT
TRBV2,TRBJ1-4,.,TRBD1,CASSPGQGASWATNEKLFF,TGTGCCAGCAGCCCGGGACAGGGGGCATCTTGGGCAACTAATGAAAAACTGTTTTTT
TRBV7-7,TRBJ2-5,once,TRBD2,CASSLAGGKETQYF,TGTGCTAGCAGCTTAGCGGGGGGGAAGGAGACCCAGTACTTC
TRBV4-1,TRBJ1-4,.,TRBD1,CASSQQPGQGNEKLFF,TGCGCCAGCAGCCAGCAACCGGGACAGGGAAATGAAAAACTGTTTTTT
TRBV9,TRBJ1-5,.,.,CASSVSGRDQPQHF,TGTGCCAGCAGCGTATCGGGAAGAGATCAGCCCCAGCATTTT
TRBV29-1,TRBJ2-5,.,TRBD2,CSVGASGGAGTQYF,TGCAGCGTTGGGGCCAGCGGGGGGGCAGGGACCCAGTACTTC
TRBV25-1,TRBJ2-7,once,.,CASSLRNSYEQYF,TGTGCCAGTAGTCTCAGAAACTCCTACGAGCAGTACTTC
TRBV9,TRBJ2-6,once,.,CASSVGGIANVLTF,TGTGCCAGCAGCGTAGGGGGGATCGCCAACGTCCTGACTTTC
TRBV27,TRBJ1-6,.,TRBD1,CASSFYRGNSPLHF,TGTGCCAGCAGTTTTTACAGGGGTAATTCACCCCTCCACTTT
TRBV27,TRBJ1-4,.,.,CASSLRGLGEKLFF,TGTGCCAGCAGCCTCAGGGGCCTCGGAGAAAAACTGTTTTTT
TRBV5-4,TRBJ1-2,.,.,CASSSETNYGYTF,TGTGCCAGCAGCTCCGAAACTAACTATGGCTACACCTTC
TRBV6-5,TRBJ1-1,.,TRBD1,CASSRNRGTEAFF,TGTGCCAGCAGTCGGAACAGGGGCACTGAAGCTTTCTTT
TRBV5-1,TRBJ1-6,.,.,CASSLRTTTYSPLHF,TGCGCCAGCAGCCTCCGGACCACAACATATTCACCCCTCCACTTT
TRBV6-4,TRBJ2-2,.,.,CASRTQRSANTGELFF,TGTGCCAGCAGGACACAACGGTCCGCGAACACCGGGGAGCTGTTTTTT
TRBV6-5,TRBJ2-1,once,.,CASRLDRRSYNEQFF,TGTGCCAGCAGACTGGACCGTCGCTCCTACAATGAGCAGTTCTTC
TRBV5-1,TRBJ2-1,.,TRBD1,CASSLPRQGVNEQFF,TGCGCCAGCAGCTTGCCAAGACAGGGGGTAAATGAGCAGTTCTTC
TRBV4-2,TRBJ2-7,.,TRBD2,CASSQGPPTSGLYEQYF,TGTGCCAGCAGCCAAGGGCCCCCGACTAGCGGGCTGTACGAGCAGTACTTC
TRBV7-6,TRBJ1-1,.,.,CASSLADNTEAFF,TGTGCCAGCAGCTTAGCGGATAACACTGAAGCTTTCTTT
TRBV10-2,TRBJ2-7,.,TRBD2,CASSEWGGGGVTYEQYF,TGCGCCAGCAGTGAGTGGGGCGGCGGGGGGGTTACCTACGAGCAGTACTTC
TRBV6-1,TRBJ1-4,.,.,CASRYQRGTEKLFF,TGTGCCAGCAGGTACCAGAGGGGGACGGAAAAACTGTTTTTT
TRBV19,TRBJ1-2,.,.,CASHDSGGYGYTF,TGTGCCAGTCATGACAGCGGCGGCTATGGCTACACCTTC
TRBV5-4,TRBJ2-6,.,.,CATMHTGANVLTF,TGTGCCACCATGCACACTGGGGCCAACGTCCTGACTTTC
TRBV5-6,TRBJ1-1,.,.,CASSTTPATEAFF,TGTGCCAGCAGTACCACACCTGCTACTGAAGCTTTCTTT
TRBV7-9,TRBJ2-7,.,.,CASSLVGGYEQYF,TGTGCCAGCAGCCTGGTCGGAGGATACGAGCAGTACTTC
TRBV5-1,TRBJ1-3,.,.,CASSPVVGNTIYF,TGCGCCAGCAGCCCGGTAGTCGGAAACACCATATATTTT
TRBV9,TRBJ1-1,.,.,CASSVVGENTEAFF,TGTGCCAGCAGCGTAGTAGGCGAAAACACTGAAGCTTTCTTT
TRBV9,TRBJ1-4,.,TRBD1,CASSPGQGGEKLFF,TGTGCCAGCAGCCCGGGACAGGGAGGGGAAAAACTGTTTTTT
TRBV13,TRBJ1-3,.,.,CASSFENTIYF,TGTGCCAGCAGCTTTGAGAACACCATATATTTT
TRBV5-1,TRBJ1-3,.,.,CASRSQGVGNTIYF,TGCGCCAGCCGATCGCAGGGTGTGGGAAACACCATATATTTT
TRBV4-3,TRBJ2-5,.,TRBD2,CASSQERGGQETQYF,TGCGCCAGCAGCCAAGAGCGGGGGGGCCAAGAGACCCAGTACTTC